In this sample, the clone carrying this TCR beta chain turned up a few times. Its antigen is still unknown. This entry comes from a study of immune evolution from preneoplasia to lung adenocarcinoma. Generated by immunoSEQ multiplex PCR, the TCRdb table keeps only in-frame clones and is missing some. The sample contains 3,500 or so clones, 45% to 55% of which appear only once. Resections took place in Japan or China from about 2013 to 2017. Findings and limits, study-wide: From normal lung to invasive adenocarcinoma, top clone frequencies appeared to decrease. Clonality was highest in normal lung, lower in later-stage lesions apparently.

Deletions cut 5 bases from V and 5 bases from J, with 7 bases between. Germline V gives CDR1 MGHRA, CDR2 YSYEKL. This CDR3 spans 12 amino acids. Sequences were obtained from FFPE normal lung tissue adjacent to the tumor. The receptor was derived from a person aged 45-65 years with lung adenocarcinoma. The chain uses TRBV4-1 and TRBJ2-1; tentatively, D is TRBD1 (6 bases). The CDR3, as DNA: TGCGCCAGCAGCAAGGGGGACAATGAGCAGTTCTTC. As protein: CASSKGDNEQFF.